This passage covers 19 T cell receptor beta chains from one sample sequenced in a study of cytomegalovirus exposure and HLA in healthy donors (dated by TCRdb to about 2017). The library was made by the immunoSEQ multiplex PCR assay. The multiplex PCR relied on a mix of 60 forward primers for TCR Vbeta segments and 13 reverse primers for TCR Jbeta segments. TCRdb holds this immuneACCESS table with in-frame rearrangements only. Some clones are missing; in checked studies, unresolved V genes explain under half, and the rest has no known cause. Present in this sample are over 150,000 clones, about four fifths of which were seen just once. The ten largest clones represent 0.38% of the sample. The specimen sequenced was PBMCs. Receptors were obtained from a boy aged 2 to 10 in good health and CMV-seronegative.

CDR3 DNA: TGTGCCAGCAGCTTAGTTGTCAGGGGTCAGGAGACCCAGTACTTC. This encodes CASSLVVRGQETQYF. This chain connects TRBV7-9 to TRBJ2-5; a weak D match, TRBD1 (6 bases). V shed 1 base and J shed 5 bases, with 14 bases lying between them. Germline CDR1 is SEHNR and CDR2 is FQNEAQ (reference sequence). The length of the CDR3 is 15 residues.

The V and J genes are TRBV10-3 and TRBJ1-1; D perhaps matches TRBD1 (6 bases). Trimming shortened V by 6 bases and J by 11 bases, and 16 bases separated the two germline ends. Germline V CDR1 and CDR2: ENHRY, SYGVKD. The CDR3 is 12 amino acids. The CDR3, as DNA: TGTGCCATCAGCTCCGGACAGCCCAGGGCTTTCTTT. Residues: CAISSGQPRAFF.

In the case of this clone: One end of the junction does not line up with germline, which may come from a read error. The V gene is TRBV7-7, the J gene TRBJ2-1, with D possibly TRBD1 on 6 matching bases. Germline CDR1 SSHAT, CDR2 FNYEAQ (reference sequence). CDR3 size: 13 residues. CDR3 coding DNA: TGTGCTAGCAGCCCGAACAGGGACAATGAGCAGTTCTTC. Translating it yields CASSPNRDNEQFF.

CDR3 loop: CASSESSRYDEQFF. CDR3 sequence (DNA): TGTGCCAGCAGTGAATCCTCCCGGTACGATGAGCAGTTCTTC. The chain is built from TRBV25-1 and TRBJ2-1; D not certain. The CDR3 runs to 14 residues. The germline V gene has CDR1 MGHDK and CDR2 SYGVNS. V gave up 1 base and J gave up 8 bases, with 12 bases separating them.

The chain joins TRBV2 to TRBJ1-2; 8 nucleotides match TRBD1. Germline V gives CDR1 SNHLY, CDR2 FYNNEI. The CDR3 consists of 15 residues. V was clipped by 5 bases and J by 4 bases; unmatched bases: 9. The DNA for the CDR3 is TGTGCCAGCAGTCCCGGACAGGGTAGGAGCTATGGCTACACCTTC. Translated, it gives CASSPGQGRSYGYTF.

V and J are TRBV4-2 and TRBJ2-1; D might be TRBD1 (5 bases). The CDR3 totals 15 residues. V was shortened by 4 bases and J by 3 bases, with 13 bases between the two germline ends. CDR1 LGHNA and CDR2 YNFKEQ come from the germline V gene. The CDR3 DNA reads as TGTGCCAGCAGCCCTGACTGGGGCCTCTACAATGAGCAGTTCTTC. The encoded protein is CASSPDWGLYNEQFF.

The V and J genes are TRBV11-3 and TRBJ2-5; 13 bases fit TRBD2. The germline V gene encodes CDR1 SGHNT and CDR2 YENEEA. The CDR3 has 17 amino acids. Germline trimming cut 4 bases from V and 2 bases from J; bases unmatched to any gene: 7. Here the CDR3 reads CASSSGGLAGVQETQYF. CDR3 coding DNA: TGTGCCAGCAGCTCGGGAGGACTAGCGGGAGTGCAAGAGACCCAGTACTTC.

V and J are TRBV4-1 and TRBJ2-3, with 8 bases fitting TRBD2. Germline trimming cut 0 bases from V and 0 bases from J; bases unmatched to any gene: 11. Germline V lookup: CDR1 MGHRA, CDR2 YSYEKL. The CDR3 loop spans 19 amino acids. This chain's CDR3 is CASSQDYLAGLSSTDTQYF. Written as DNA, the CDR3 is TGCGCCAGCAGCCAAGATTACCTAGCGGGCTTATCTAGCACAGATACGCAGTATTTT.

The chain uses TRBV10-1 and TRBJ2-1; TRBD2 agrees at 12 bases. The germline gives CDR1 WNHNN, CDR2 SYGVQD (reference sequence). This CDR3 spans 15 amino acids. The V segment lost 2 bases and the J segment 4 bases; nucleotides outside the gene matches: 0. The CDR3 region has the DNA TGCGCCAGCAGTGAGGGGACTAGCGGGTACAATGAGCAGTTCTTC. Residues: CASSEGTSGYNEQFF.

The rearrangement uses TRBV4-1 and TRBJ2-3, with 9 bases aligning to TRBD2. The CDR3 covers 17 residues. After removal of 4 bases from V and 0 bases from J, the junction contained 8 bases not matched to a gene. Germline V gene data show CDR1 as MGHRA and CDR2 as YSYEKL. The CDR3 protein is CASSPVGLAGSTDTQYF. CDR3 in DNA: TGCGCCAGCAGCCCTGTCGGGCTAGCGGGGAGCACAGATACGCAGTATTTT.

This clone was counted only a few times. V usage is TRBV7-9 and J usage is TRBJ1-1, with 7 bases fitting TRBD1. Germline V gives CDR1 SEHNR, CDR2 FQNEAQ (reference sequence). V shed 5 bases and J 1 base; nucleotides not matched to a gene: 13. The CDR3 length is 17 residues. For the CDR3, the DNA is TGTGCCAGCAGCCCGAGACAGGGAGCCCTTGGGAACACTGAAGCTTTCTTT. Translating it yields CASSPRQGALGNTEAFF.

The V call is TRBV6-1, the J call TRBJ1-2, with unresolved D. V was clipped by 0 bases and J by 3 bases, with 8 bases between them. The CDR3 has 14 amino acids. Germline values: CDR1 MNHNS, CDR2 SASEGT. This CDR3 reads CASSEAVRHYGYTF. For the CDR3, the DNA is TGTGCCAGCAGTGAAGCAGTCAGGCACTATGGCTACACCTTC.

The J gene is TRBJ2-1, the V gene TRBV5-4; D is unclear. The germline V and J ends were trimmed by 0 bases and 0 bases, with 10 bases remaining between them. The CDR3 is 16 residues long. The germline V gene has CDR1 SGHNT and CDR2 YYREEE (reference sequence). CDR3 protein: CASSLGAASSYNEQFF. Here the CDR3 DNA reads TGTGCCAGCAGCTTGGGTGCGGCCAGCTCCTACAATGAGCAGTTCTTC.

This clone was counted a few times. V and J are TRBV18 and TRBJ2-1; maybe TRBD2 (6 bases). This CDR3 spans 16 amino acids. V was clipped by 4 bases and J by 6 bases, with 19 bases between them. From germline, CDR1 is KGHSH and CDR2 LQKENI. CDR3 DNA: TGTGCCAGCTCACGCGGTTTGACTAGTACGGGCAATGAGCAGTTCTTC. Translated: CASSRGLTSTGNEQFF. Using reference TRBV18 and TRBJ2-1 for the parts outside the CDR3, the full variable domain is NAGVMQNPRHLVRRRGQEARLRCSPMKGHSHVYWYRQLPEEGLKFMVYLQKENIIDESGMPKERFSAEFPKEGPSILRIQQVVRGDSAAYFCASSRGLTSTGNEQFFGPGTRLTVL.

The chain couples TRBV5-4 to TRBJ1-1; 7 bases are a match to TRBD1. The CDR3 runs to 13 residues. Germline CDR1 is SGHNT and CDR2 is YYREEE (reference sequence). The junction had 6 bases not matched to a gene; V was cut back by 10 bases and J by 0 bases. In nucleotides, the CDR3 is TGTGCCTGGAGGGGGCTAATGAACACTGAAGCTTTCTTT. Protein product: CAWRGLMNTEAFF.

The chain uses TRBV5-1 and TRBJ2-2; a weak D match, TRBD2 (5 bases). Germline loops: CDR1 SGHRS, CDR2 YFSETQ. The V end was cut by 4 bases, the J end by 2 bases, with 9 bases between. The CDR3 extends over 14 amino acids. Written as DNA, the CDR3 is TGCGCCAGCAGCCCGGGATCCAACACCGGGGAGCTGTTTTTT. Protein sequence: CASSPGSNTGELFF.

This chain connects TRBV19 to TRBJ2-3, with D uncertain. The V end lost 5 bases, the J end lost 2 bases, and 17 bases lay between the germline ends. The CDR3 is made up of 16 amino acids. The germline V gene has CDR1 LNHDA and CDR2 SQIVND (reference sequence). Written as DNA, the CDR3 is TGTGCCAGTAGTTCTGAAGGTTCGCGACACACAGATACGCAGTATTTT. Protein product: CASSSEGSRHTDTQYF.

The rearrangement joins TRBV30 to TRBJ2-1; 8 bases are shared with TRBD2. Germline assignment: CDR1 GTSNPN and CDR2 SVGIG (reference sequence). V was clipped by 5 bases and J by 3 bases; unmatched bases: 6. The CDR3 sequence is 14 residues long. The CDR3 sequence: CAWESGSFYNEQFF. CDR3 sequence (DNA): TGTGCCTGGGAAAGCGGGAGTTTCTACAATGAGCAGTTCTTC.

The chain carries TRBV30 and TRBJ1-2, with a tentative D call TRBD1 (5 bases). Germline CDR1 and CDR2: GTSNPN and SVGIG (reference sequence). V gave up 0 bases and J gave up 8 bases, with 16 bases separating them. This CDR3 has 14 residues. The CDR3 sequence is CAWSVIVGGSGYTF. The CDR3 nucleotides are TGTGCCTGGAGTGTAATAGTCGGGGGGTCCGGCTACACCTTC.